This T cell receptor (beta chain) was recorded in a study of blood T cell repertoires in COVID-19. Comments on this clone: The junction does not match germline at one end; this may be a read error.

In the original analysis: Amplification of reference gene primers was used by the study to estimate nucleated cell counts. This table comes from immunoSEQ multiplex PCR, and its TCRdb copy is limited to in-frame clones, with some not included. For V, J and clone size, that table is used; D and trimming come from the DNA. There are around 67,000 clones in the sample; about 86% occur only once, and 5% to 6.5% lies in the top ten. Germline CDR1 SSHAT, CDR2 FNYEAQ (reference sequence). This CDR3 spans 15 amino acids. The TCR sequence derives from a man aged 50 to 59 with active COVID-19. The chain joins TRBV7-7 to TRBJ2-2; D not certain. Sequenced material: peripheral blood. The CDR3 sequence is CASTLSTDFTGELFF. In DNA form, the CDR3 reads TGTGCTAGCACCCTTAGTACAGATTTCACCGGGGAGCTGTTTTTT.